These 32 T cell receptor beta chains were sequenced from one sample in a study of monozygotic twins with inflammatory bowel disease. TCRdb re-called the 5' RACE reads; one entry per CDR3 protein, DNA not given. The repertoire table contains around 200,000 distinct CDR3 sequences. What was sequenced was blood. All receptors derive from a human donor with ulcerative colitis or Crohn's disease, or a healthy co-twin of an affected twin (not recorded which).

The chain carries TRBV5-1 and TRBJ2-7; TCRdb's D call, TRBD1, is unchecked because there is no DNA. CDR3 length: 14 residues. From germline, CDR1 is SGHRS and CDR2 YFSETQ. CDR3 sequence reads: CASRYRGPHYEQYF.

The chain has TRBV7-9 and TRBJ2-3; TCRdb outputs TRBD1, but without DNA this stays unchecked. CDR1 and CDR2 (germline): SEHNR, FQNEAQ (reference sequence). The CDR3 has 16 amino acids. The CDR3 sequence: CASSRAGTGLGNTQYF.

The rearrangement uses TRBV7-2 and TRBJ1-1. CDR1 and CDR2 (germline): SGHTA, FQGNSA. This CDR3 is 17 amino acids long. This chain's CDR3 is CASTDPGGQTMNTEAFF.

V is TRBV25-1 and J is TRBJ2-1; there is no DNA to check the TCRdb D call of TRBD1. In germline, CDR1 is MGHDK, CDR2 SYGVNS. The CDR3 is 16 residues long. CDR3 region: CASSEPSRTAYNEQFF.

The chain couples TRBV7-6 to TRBJ2-5; the TCRdb D gene call, TRBD1, has no DNA to confirm it. Per germline, CDR1 SGHVS and CDR2 FNYEAQ. This CDR3 region has 17 residues. This CDR3 is CASSFNGAGTTGETQYF.

The chain joins TRBV5-1 to TRBJ2-2. The germline V gene has CDR1 SGHRS and CDR2 YFSETQ. The CDR3 runs 16 residues. The CDR3: CASSPPGLASTGELFF.

Here the CDR3 reads CAWGERGVIYQPQHF. The genes are TRBV30 and TRBJ1-5; as DNA is missing, the TRBD1 call by TCRdb cannot be tested. The CDR3 extends over 15 amino acids. CDR1 GTSNPN and CDR2 SVGIG come from the germline V gene (reference sequence).

The chain combines TRBV7-9 with TRBJ1-1. Germline V CDR1 and CDR2: SEHNR, FQNEAQ (reference sequence). The CDR3 consists of 13 residues. The CDR3 loop is CASSEPNRDEAFF. Using reference TRBV7-9 and TRBJ1-1 for the parts outside the CDR3, the full variable domain is DTGVSQNPRHKITKRGQNVTFRCDPISEHNRLYWYRQTLGQGPEFLTYFQNEAQLEKSRLLSDRFSAERPKGSFSTLEIQRTEQGDSAMYLCASSEPNRDEAFFGQGTRLTVV.

V gene TRBV20-1 combines with J gene TRBJ1-3; the TRBD1 assignment by TCRdb is unverifiable without DNA. The CDR3 runs to 14 residues. Germline-derived CDR1 and CDR2 are DFQATT and SNEGSKA (reference sequence). The chain's CDR3 is CSARDQGRGNTIYF.

The chain employs TRBV5-1 and TRBJ2-5; checking the TCRdb D call of TRBD2 is not possible without DNA. The CDR3 runs to 16 residues. Germline V gene lookup returns CDR1 SGHRS and CDR2 YFSETQ. CDR3 protein: CASSFTAGHPQETQYF.

This chain links TRBV5-1 with TRBJ2-6; with no DNA, the TCRdb D assignment of TRBD2 cannot be verified. CDR3 length equals 20 residues. The germline gives CDR1 SGHRS, CDR2 YFSETQ. CDR3 region: CASSLLPSGFRNSGANVLTF. The whole variable domain, remainder taken from reference TRBV5-1 and TRBJ2-6, is KAGVTQTPRYLIKTRGQQVTLSCSPISGHRSVSWYQQTPGQGLQFLFEYFSETQRNKGNFPGRFSGRQFSNSRSEMNVSTLELGDSALYLCASSLLPSGFRNSGANVLTFGAGSRLTVL.

The CDR3 sequence: CASSLSAQRPQYF. V usage is TRBV4-1 and J usage is TRBJ2-7; TCRdb calls TRBD2, which cannot be checked without DNA. The CDR3 covers 13 residues. CDR1 and CDR2 from the germline V gene are MGHRA and YSYEKL.

The chain couples TRBV5-1 to TRBJ1-2. The germline CDR1 and CDR2 sequences are SGHRS and YFSETQ. The CDR3 is made up of 15 amino acids. CDR3 loop: CASSLAAGTSYGYTF.

This chain uses TRBV4-1 with TRBJ2-3; TCRdb lists TRBD1, though no DNA is available to test this call. CDR3 length: 16 amino acids. The germline gives CDR1 MGHRA, CDR2 YSYEKL. The chain's CDR3 is CASSQNRDRTTDTQYF.

The chain employs TRBV10-2 and TRBJ2-1; TCRdb selects TRBD1, and the lack of DNA leaves this call unchecked. This CDR3 has 13 amino acids. Germline loops: CDR1 WSHSY, CDR2 SAAADI. CDR3 sequence reads: CASSVGRGYEQFF.

V usage is TRBV18 and J usage is TRBJ2-2. The length of the CDR3 is 11 residues. Germline assignment: CDR1 KGHSH and CDR2 LQKENI. CDR3 in amino acids: CASSPPGELFF.

This chain uses TRBV5-1 with TRBJ1-6. From germline, CDR1 is SGHRS and CDR2 YFSETQ. The CDR3 runs to 14 residues. The CDR3: CASSFVGENSPLHF.

The chain has TRBV20-1 and TRBJ2-2; without DNA, the TCRdb call of TRBD2 cannot be checked. The CDR3 spans 19 residues. From germline, CDR1 is DFQATT and CDR2 SNEGSKA (reference sequence). The CDR3 region is CSAESSLAGTDSNTGELFF.

The chain combines TRBV20-1 with TRBJ2-5; TCRdb's D call of TRBD1 is untestable without DNA. The length of the CDR3 is 14 residues. CDR1 and CDR2 (germline): DFQATT, SNEGSKA (reference sequence). CDR3 amino acids: CSASPGSFAETQYF.

The chain has TRBV5-1 and TRBJ2-7. This CDR3 is built from 13 residues. Germline V gives CDR1 SGHRS, CDR2 YFSETQ. The CDR3 sequence is CASRKALHYEQYF.

The chain carries TRBV12-3 or TRBV12-4 and TRBJ2-1; the D call from TCRdb, TRBD2, cannot be confirmed without DNA. The CDR3 totals 14 residues. The chain's CDR3 is CASSLGSGTSCPIF.

The chain carries TRBV5-1 and TRBJ1-1; TCRdb's assignment of TRBD1 cannot be checked, as there is no DNA. The CDR3 is made up of 14 amino acids. CDR1 is SGHRS, CDR2 YFSETQ, per germline. The CDR3 protein is CASSFTGRNTEAFF.

The chain is built from TRBV11-2 and TRBJ1-4; lacking DNA, the TRBD1 call made by TCRdb goes unchecked. The CDR3 consists of 15 residues. Germline CDR1 and CDR2: SGHAT and FQNNGV. The CDR3 sequence: CASSISGGAGEKLFF.

This chain uses TRBV27 with TRBJ2-3. Germline V gives CDR1 MNHEY, CDR2 SMNVEV (reference sequence). The CDR3 consists of 14 residues. The CDR3 protein is CASSFRGYWDTQYF.

J is TRBJ1-2 and V is TRBV5-1. CDR1 and CDR2 from the germline V gene are SGHRS and YFSETQ. The CDR3 length is 13 residues. This CDR3 is CASSPGLRGGYTF. The complete variable domain, with remaining parts taken from reference TRBV5-1 and TRBJ1-2, reads KAGVTQTPRYLIKTRGQQVTLSCSPISGHRSVSWYQQTPGQGLQFLFEYFSETQRNKGNFPGRFSGRQFSNSRSEMNVSTLELGDSALYLCASSPGLRGGYTFGSGTRLTVV.

The chain carries TRBV27 and TRBJ1-2; TCRdb returns TRBD1, unconfirmable since there is no DNA. The germline V gene has CDR1 MNHEY and CDR2 SMNVEV (reference sequence). The CDR3 sequence is 12 residues long. CDR3 amino acids: CASRKPPYGYTF.

The J gene is TRBJ2-5, the V gene TRBV5-1. The CDR3 is 12 amino acids. Germline CDR1 reads SGHRS; CDR2 reads YFSETQ. CDR3 sequence: CASSTHQETQYF.

The chain uses TRBV6-2 or TRBV6-3 and TRBJ2-1; the TCRdb D gene call, TRBD1, has no DNA to confirm it. Germline assignment: CDR1 MNHEY and CDR2 SVGEGT. This CDR3 spans 12 amino acids. CDR3 amino acids: CASTWTDNEQFF.

The chain is built from TRBV10-3 and TRBJ2-3; TCRdb selects TRBD1, and the lack of DNA leaves this call unchecked. The germline gives CDR1 ENHRY, CDR2 SYGVKD. The CDR3 contains 13 residues. CDR3 sequence reads: CAIQTGEGDTQYF.

CDR3 loop: CSAWDGGANEKLFF. The chain couples TRBV20-1 to TRBJ1-4; TCRdb lists TRBD1, though no DNA is available to test this call. The CDR3 spans 14 residues. Germline CDR1 is DFQATT and CDR2 is SNEGSKA (reference sequence).

V is TRBV7-6 and J is TRBJ2-7; TCRdb's D call of TRBD2 is untestable without DNA. Germline CDR1 and CDR2: SGHVS and FNYEAQ. The length of the CDR3 is 15 residues. This chain's CDR3 is CASSLASTSGAEQYF.

V and J are TRBV4-1 and TRBJ2-3; TCRdb selects TRBD1, and the lack of DNA leaves this call unchecked. Germline CDR1 is MGHRA and CDR2 is YSYEKL. There are 16 residues in the CDR3. The CDR3 spells CASSPGVGLSTDTQYF.